What follows are 22 T cell receptor beta chains derived from one specimen sequenced in a study of T cell repertoires in cytomegalovirus infection. TCRdb ran MiXCR on the reads and lists one entry per CDR3 protein. The sample consists of roughly 630,000 distinct CDR3 sequences, around 24% of them appearing once. The sample comprised CD8+ T cells from PBMCs. These receptors all stem from a human donor in good health (CMV status not recorded). Some clones in this sample may be carry-over from other donors' samples.

This clonotype was recorded at least ten times. This sequence joins TRBV11-2 and TRBJ2-1; D could derive from TRBD1 or TRBD2 (6 bases each). Germline loops: CDR1 SGHAT, CDR2 FQNNGV. This CDR3 is built from 15 residues. Trimming cost V 8 bases and J 5 bases, with 19 bases left between them. The DNA of the CDR3 is TGTGCCAGCGGGCCCATCGGGGGCCCGGACAATGAGCAGTTCTTC. Translation: CASGPIGGPDNEQFF.

Remarks on this clonotype: Its ends do not fully match the called genes, so a read error is possible. This chain uses TRBV7-6 with TRBJ2-2; D call uncertain. The CDR3 loop spans 16 amino acids. Germline values: CDR1 SGHVS, CDR2 FNYEAQ. CDR3 sequence reads: CVSSISYRANTGELFF. DNA of the CDR3: TGTGTCAGCAGCATCTCATATCGAGCGAACACCGGGGAGCTGTTTTTT.

This clonotype came up a few times. The CDR3 spells CASSLEVGSSYEQYF. The CDR3 DNA is TGTGCCAGCAGCTTAGAGGTGGGGAGCTCCTACGAGCAGTACTTC. The V gene is TRBV7-8, the J gene TRBJ2-7; perhaps TRBD2 as D (5 bases). CDR1 and CDR2 from the germline V gene are SGHVS and FQNEAQ. Trimming left V 1 base short and J 0 bases short, with 10 bases between. The CDR3 extends over 15 amino acids.

In its sample, this clonotype was seen a few times. V usage is TRBV4-2 and J usage is TRBJ2-3; 7 positions match TRBD1. This CDR3 has 15 amino acids. Germline lookup yields CDR1 LGHNA and CDR2 YNFKEQ. V shed 3 bases, J shed 0 bases, and the junction held 3 bases outside the gene matches. The CDR3 is CASSQRTGSTDTQYF. The CDR3 coding sequence is TGTGCCAGCAGCCAGCGGACAGGAAGCACAGATACGCAGTATTTT.

The chain links TRBV7-9 to TRBJ1-2, with D unresolved. V lost 1 base and J 2 bases, leaving 11 bases between the germline ends. This CDR3 comprises 15 residues. The germline CDR1 and CDR2 sequences are SEHNR and FQNEAQ (reference sequence). CDR3 coding DNA: TGTGCCAGCAGCTTAGTAGAGGGTATCAACTATGGCTACACCTTC. Translating it yields CASSLVEGINYGYTF.

This clonotype was recorded a few times. This rearrangement joins TRBV12-5 to TRBJ2-5; 10 positions agree with TRBD1. The CDR3 sequence is 16 residues long. Germline V CDR1 and CDR2: LGHNT, FRNRAP. V gave up 0 bases and J gave up 3 bases; unmatched junction bases: 4. The DNA for the CDR3 is TGTGCTAGTGGTTTGGTAGGTGGACAGGGGGAAGAGACCCAGTACTTC. Translated: CASGLVGGQGEETQYF.

The chain couples TRBV12-3 or TRBV12-4 to TRBJ2-3; D may be TRBD1 (6 bases). Trimming removed 5 bases at V and 5 bases at J, with 14 bases between. The CDR3 contains 14 residues. The CDR3 spells CASSPRDKIDTQYF. The CDR3 bases are TGTGCCAGCAGTCCCCGGGACAAGATAGATACGCAGTATTTT.

This clonotype was recorded many times. A junction boundary mismatches the germline segment, possibly from a read error. This chain joins TRBV4-1 and TRBJ1-2; D ambiguous. The V gene's germline CDR1 is MGHRA and CDR2 YSYEKL. The CDR3 extends over 11 amino acids. CDR3 bases: TGCGCCAGCAGCCAAGATGGAGGCATCTTCTTC. Translated: CASSQDGGIFF.

This clonotype was detected a few times. V usage is TRBV7-9 and J usage is TRBJ2-3; 8 nucleotides align to TRBD2. CDR1 and CDR2 from the germline V gene are SEHNR and FQNEAQ (reference sequence). The CDR3 is 13 amino acids. The CDR3 loop reads CASGLGDTDTQYF. CDR3 coding DNA: TGTGCTTCGGGACTAGGCGATACAGATACGCAGTATTTT.

This clonotype was picked up many times. The J gene is TRBJ2-2, the V gene TRBV7-9; D not certain. CDR1 is SEHNR, CDR2 FQNEAQ, per germline (reference sequence). This CDR3 contains 14 residues. Trimming removed 11 bases at V and 0 bases at J, with 13 bases between. The CDR3 DNA sequence: TGTGCCGTCCCCGTCCCCTCGAACACCGGGGAGCTGTTTTTT. It codes for CAVPVPSNTGELFF.

A few counts support this clonotype. The chain uses TRBV15 and TRBJ2-7, with D maybe TRBD1 (6 bases). Germline V gives CDR1 LNHNV, CDR2 YYDKDF (reference sequence). This CDR3 has 13 residues. V lost 5 bases and J lost 2, with 10 bases in between. Here the CDR3 reads CATSPGVPYEQYV. The DNA of the CDR3 is TGTGCCACCAGCCCAGGGGTCCCCTACGAGCAGTACGTC.

The chain is built from TRBV6-2 or TRBV6-3 and TRBJ2-1; D might be TRBD2 (6 bases). V was trimmed by 5 bases and J by 9 bases, leaving 14 bases between them. The CDR3 length is 13 residues. Germline V gene lookup returns CDR1 MNHEY and CDR2 SVGEGT. CDR3 sequence (DNA): TGTGCCAGCAGTCCTATCCGGGAGACTGAGCAGTTCTTC. Its translation: CASSPIRETEQFF.

A few counts support this clonotype. The chain links TRBV28 to TRBJ2-7; D tentatively fits TRBD1 or TRBD2 (6 bases each). The germline V gene encodes CDR1 MDHEN and CDR2 SYDVKM. V lost 10 bases to trimming and J lost 5 bases, with 9 bases between them. The CDR3 is 10 amino acids. The CDR3: CATGDNEQYV. As DNA, the CDR3 is TGTGCCACGGGGGACAACGAGCAGTACGTC.

The J gene is TRBJ1-2, the V gene TRBV20-1, with D uncertain. V was cut by 3 bases and J by 0 bases, with 2 bases left in between. CDR1 DFQATT and CDR2 SNEGSKA come from the germline V gene (reference sequence). The CDR3 is 11 residues long. CDR3 residues: CSARSNYGYTF. DNA of the CDR3: TGCAGTGCTAGGTCTAACTATGGCTACACCTTC.

The chain joins TRBV6-5 to TRBJ2-2; 8 bases are a match to TRBD1. V shed 4 bases, J shed 4 bases, and the junction held 8 bases outside the gene matches. The CDR3 runs to 16 residues. Germline V lookup: CDR1 MNHEY, CDR2 SVGAGI. Here the CDR3 reads CASSWSETGATGELFF. DNA of the CDR3: TGTGCCAGCAGTTGGTCTGAGACAGGGGCCACCGGGGAGCTGTTTTTT.

The gene calls are TRBV29-1 and TRBJ1-2; D is unclear. CDR1 SQVTM and CDR2 ANQGSEA come from the germline V gene. Trimming stripped 6 bases from V and 5 bases from J, with 22 bases between. This CDR3 is built from 15 residues. In nucleotides, the CDR3 is TGCAGCGTGGGATCCGAAGAAGCCAGGCGATATGGCTACACCTTC. As protein: CSVGSEEARRYGYTF.

The CDR3 DNA reads as TGTGCCAGCAGTTCGCCGGGACAGAAAGGCACTGAAGCTTTCTTT. Protein sequence: CASSSPGQKGTEAFF. The genes are TRBV6-5 and TRBJ1-1, with TRBD1 identical over 7 bases. CDR1 is MNHEY, CDR2 SVGAGI, per germline. V lost 4 bases, J lost 4 bases, and 9 bases stayed unmatched. This CDR3 is 15 amino acids long.

The J gene is TRBJ2-7, the V gene TRBV7-6, with TRBD1 matching 9 bases. Germline CDR1 reads SGHVS; CDR2 reads FNYEAQ. The CDR3 has 17 residues. V dropped 2 bases and J dropped 2; count of bases not matched to a gene: 10. CDR3 DNA: TGTGCCAGCAGCTTAAAAGGGCCCACAGGGGGCCCCTACGAGCAGTACTTC. Protein product: CASSLKGPTGGPYEQYF.

This clonotype was observed at least ten times. The junction departs from the called germline gene at one end, perhaps through a read error. V gene TRBV5-1 combines with J gene TRBJ2-1; D possibly matches TRBD1 or TRBD2 (5 bases each). There are 15 residues in the CDR3. CDR1 and CDR2 (germline): SGHRS, YFSETQ. The CDR3 loop is CASRDRSSSYNEQFF. For the CDR3, the DNA is TGTGCCAGCAGGGACCGTTCTAGCTCCTACAATGAGCAGTTCTTC.

This clonotype was picked up a small number of times. This chain connects TRBV7-6 to TRBJ2-2, with D tentatively TRBD1 (5 bases). The CDR3 has 15 residues. V dropped 5 bases and J dropped 5 bases, with 15 bases sitting between them. Germline V gene lookup returns CDR1 SGHVS and CDR2 FNYEAQ. CDR3: CASSVTGDRTGELFF. The CDR3 nucleotides read TGTGCCAGCAGCGTCACAGGTGATAGGACCGGGGAGCTGTTTTTT.

This clonotype has just a few counts. The junction does not match germline at one end; this may be a read error. V is TRBV7-9 and J is TRBJ2-5, with 11 bases identical to TRBD1. Per the germline V gene, CDR1 is SEHNR and CDR2 is FQNEAQ (reference sequence). This CDR3 region has 18 residues. CDR3 bases: TGTACCAGCAGCCAACCTCCTCGGACAGGGGGCTTGGAGGAGACCCAGTACTTC. Translating it yields CTSSQPPRTGGLEETQYF.

This sequence joins TRBV4-1 and TRBJ1-2; TRBD1 is a possible D gene (6 bases). Germline V CDR1 and CDR2: MGHRA, YSYEKL. The CDR3 has 15 amino acids. V was shortened by 2 bases and J by 3 bases, with 13 bases between the two germline ends. CDR3 in amino acids: CASSQIRGVDYGYTF. In nucleotides, the CDR3 is TGCGCCAGCAGCCAAATCAGGGGAGTGGACTATGGCTACACCTTC.